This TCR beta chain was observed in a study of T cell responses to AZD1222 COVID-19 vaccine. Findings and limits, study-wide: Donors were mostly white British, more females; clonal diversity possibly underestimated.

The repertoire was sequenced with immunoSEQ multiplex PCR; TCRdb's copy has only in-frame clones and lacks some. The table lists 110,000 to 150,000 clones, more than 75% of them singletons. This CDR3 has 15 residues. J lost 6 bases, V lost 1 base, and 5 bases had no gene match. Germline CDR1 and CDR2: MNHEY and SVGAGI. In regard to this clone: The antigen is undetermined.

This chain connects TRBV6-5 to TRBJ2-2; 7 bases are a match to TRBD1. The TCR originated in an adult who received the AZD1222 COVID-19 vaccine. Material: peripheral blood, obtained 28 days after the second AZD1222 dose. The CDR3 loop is CASSYLQGGPGELFF. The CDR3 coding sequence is TGTGCCAGCAGTTACTTGCAAGGGGGCCCCGGGGAGCTGTTTTTT.